Listed below are T cell receptor beta chains from one sample, sequenced in a study of STAT3 mutations in large granular lymphocyte leukemia. The method was immunoSEQ multiplex PCR; TCRdb's version includes in-frame clones alone and lacks a portion of them. Of approximately 15,000 clones in the sample, about 93% are singletons; the top ten hold about 10%. Source material: peripheral blood mononuclear cells. These TCRs come from a woman aged 50 to 65 with T-cell large granular lymphocyte leukemia. Some clones in this sample may be carry-over from other donors' samples. Each CDR3 is given with its conserved first and last residue. Each record gives: J gene, D gene, V gene, clone size, CDR3 DNA, CDR3 protein. D genes are given only for firm matches. Some rows have no size entry. The others give once, few or many, or a class for an expanded clone.

J gene: TRBJ2-7; D gene: -; V gene: TRBV5-6; clone size: -; CDR3 DNA: TGTGCCAGCAGCTCCGGACGCGAGCAGTACTTC; CDR3 protein: CASSSGREQYF
J gene: TRBJ1-2; D gene: TRBD1; V gene: TRBV5-6; clone size: -; CDR3 DNA: TGTGCCAGCAGCTTGGGCCTTAGGGACAGGGGCTATGGCTACACCTTC; CDR3 protein: CASSLGLRDRGYGYTF
J gene: TRBJ2-3; D gene: TRBD1; V gene: TRBV12-5; clone size: -; CDR3 DNA: TGTGCTAGTGGGTCGGCGACAGGGAGCACAGATACGCAGTATTTT; CDR3 protein: CASGSATGSTDTQYF
J gene: TRBJ2-5; D gene: -; V gene: TRBV4-3; clone size: -; CDR3 DNA: TGCGCCAGCAGCCAAGACCAGGGCGTCGAGACCCAGTACTTC; CDR3 protein: CASSQDQGVETQYF
J gene: TRBJ2-3; D gene: TRBD2; V gene: TRBV28; clone size: -; CDR3 DNA: TGTGCCAGCAGTTCATCAGGGAGGGCCGGGGGTGAAGATACGCAGTATTTT; CDR3 protein: CASSSSGRAGGEDTQYF
J gene: TRBJ2-7; D gene: -; V gene: TRBV7-2; clone size: -; CDR3 DNA: TGTGCCAGCAGCTTAGCTAACTACGAGCAGTACTTC; CDR3 protein: CASSLANYEQYF
J gene: TRBJ1-4; D gene: -; V gene: TRBV5-1; clone size: once; CDR3 DNA: TGCGCCAGCAGCCCAGGAGGTGAAAAACTGTTTTTT; CDR3 protein: CASSPGGEKLFF
J gene: TRBJ1-5; D gene: -; V gene: TRBV6-5; clone size: -; CDR3 DNA: TGTGCCAGCAGTTACAATTCAGGGATTAATCAGCCCCAGCATTTT; CDR3 protein: CASSYNSGINQPQHF
J gene: TRBJ2-3; D gene: TRBD2; V gene: TRBV7-9; clone size: -; CDR3 DNA: TGTGCCAGCAGCTTAGGGACTAGCCCAGATACGCAGTATTTT; CDR3 protein: CASSLGTSPDTQYF
J gene: TRBJ2-3; D gene: TRBD2; V gene: TRBV5-6; clone size: -; CDR3 DNA: TGTGCCAGCAGCTCACCTTCTCAGACTAGCGATACAGATACGCAGTATTTT; CDR3 protein: CASSSPSQTSDTDTQYF
J gene: TRBJ1-5; D gene: TRBD1; V gene: TRBV19; clone size: -; CDR3 DNA: TGTGCCAGTAGCCCGGGACAGGGAGATCAGCCCCAGCATTTT; CDR3 protein: CASSPGQGDQPQHF
J gene: TRBJ1-1; D gene: -; V gene: TRBV30; clone size: -; CDR3 DNA: TGTGCCTGGAACCCCGCGTGGGGGCAGAACACTGAAGCTTTCTTT; CDR3 protein: CAWNPAWGQNTEAFF
J gene: TRBJ1-2; D gene: TRBD1; V gene: TRBV5-6; clone size: -; CDR3 DNA: TGTGCCAGCAGCTTGGTACAGGGGTTTCCCTATGGCTACACCTTC; CDR3 protein: CASSLVQGFPYGYTF
J gene: TRBJ1-2; D gene: TRBD1; V gene: TRBV7-9; clone size: -; CDR3 DNA: TGTGCCAGCAGCTTAGGGGACAGGAGATATGGCTACACCTTC; CDR3 protein: CASSLGDRRYGYTF
J gene: TRBJ2-7; D gene: -; V gene: TRBV10-3; clone size: -; CDR3 DNA: TGTGCCATCAGTGGGACCAGGGACTCCTACGAGCAGTACTTC; CDR3 protein: CAISGTRDSYEQYF
J gene: TRBJ1-2; D gene: TRBD1; V gene: TRBV7-2; clone size: -; CDR3 DNA: TGTGCCAGCAGCTTAGGGGGGACAGGGGTCAACGGCTACACCTTC; CDR3 protein: CASSLGGTGVNGYTF
J gene: TRBJ2-1; D gene: TRBD2; V gene: TRBV7-2; clone size: -; CDR3 DNA: TGTGCCAGCAGCACCAGACTAGCGACAACCTACAATGAGCAGTTCTTC; CDR3 protein: CASSTRLATTYNEQFF
J gene: TRBJ2-1; D gene: TRBD1; V gene: TRBV4-2; clone size: -; CDR3 DNA: TGTGCCAGCAGCCAAACAGACAGGGTTGATGAGCAGTTCTTC; CDR3 protein: CASSQTDRVDEQFF
J gene: TRBJ1-5; D gene: -; V gene: TRBV7-4; clone size: -; CDR3 DNA: TGTGCCAGCAGTATAACAGCTCCCAATCAGCCCCAGCATTTT; CDR3 protein: CASSITAPNQPQHF
J gene: TRBJ2-1; D gene: -; V gene: TRBV7-3; clone size: -; CDR3 DNA: TGTGCCAGCAGCTTAAGGGGTGGAGGACTTCAGAATGAGCAGTTCTTC; CDR3 protein: CASSLRGGGLQNEQFF
J gene: TRBJ2-7; D gene: -; V gene: TRBV10-2; clone size: -; CDR3 DNA: TGCGCCAGCCGCTACAGGGGAGGACCCTACGAGCAGTACTTC; CDR3 protein: CASRYRGGPYEQYF
J gene: TRBJ1-1; D gene: -; V gene: TRBV5-6; clone size: -; CDR3 DNA: TGTGCCAGCAGCTTGTGGTCAGGGCCTGAAGCTTTCTTT; CDR3 protein: CASSLWSGPEAFF
J gene: TRBJ2-7; D gene: TRBD2; V gene: TRBV2; clone size: -; CDR3 DNA: TGTGCCAGCATGGGCGGGAGGGCCTACGAGCAGTACTTC; CDR3 protein: CASMGGRAYEQYF
J gene: TRBJ2-3; D gene: TRBD2; V gene: TRBV5-1; clone size: -; CDR3 DNA: TGCGCCAGCAGCTTGGAAGGTAGCGGGAGACATACGCAGTATTTT; CDR3 protein: CASSLEGSGRHTQYF
J gene: TRBJ1-1; D gene: -; V gene: TRBV20-1; clone size: -; CDR3 DNA: TGCAGTGGGTTTTGGAACACTGAAGCTTTCTTT; CDR3 protein: CSGFWNTEAFF
J gene: TRBJ1-1; D gene: -; V gene: TRBV28; clone size: -; CDR3 DNA: TGTGCCAGCAGAAGGAGGGGAAATCCTAAGAACACTGAAGCTTTCTTT; CDR3 protein: CASRRRGNPKNTEAFF
J gene: TRBJ2-3; D gene: -; V gene: TRBV5-1; clone size: -; CDR3 DNA: TGCGCCAGCAGCTTGGACAGGAGGACAGATACGCAGTATTTT; CDR3 protein: CASSLDRRTDTQYF
J gene: TRBJ1-5; D gene: TRBD1; V gene: TRBV5-6; clone size: once; CDR3 DNA: TGTGCCAGCAGAAACAGGGGGCTAAGCAATCAGCCCCAGCATTTT; CDR3 protein: CASRNRGLSNQPQHF
J gene: TRBJ2-3; D gene: -; V gene: TRBV9; clone size: -; CDR3 DNA: TGTGCCAGCAGCGATCAGAGGGCCCGGGTTACGCAGTATTTT; CDR3 protein: CASSDQRARVTQYF